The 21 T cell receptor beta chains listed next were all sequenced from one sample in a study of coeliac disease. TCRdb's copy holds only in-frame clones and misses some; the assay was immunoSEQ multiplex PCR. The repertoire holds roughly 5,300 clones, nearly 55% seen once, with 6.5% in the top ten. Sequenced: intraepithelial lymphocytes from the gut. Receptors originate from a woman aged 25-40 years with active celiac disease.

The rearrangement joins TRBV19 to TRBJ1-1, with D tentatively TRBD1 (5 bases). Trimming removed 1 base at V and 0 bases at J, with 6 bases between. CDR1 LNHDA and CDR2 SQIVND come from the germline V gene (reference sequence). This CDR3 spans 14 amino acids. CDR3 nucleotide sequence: TGTGCCAGTAGTATAGGACAGTTGAACACTGAAGCTTTCTTT. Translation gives CASSIGQLNTEAFF. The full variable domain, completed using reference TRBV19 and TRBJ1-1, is DGGITQSPKYLFRKEGQNVTLSCEQNLNHDAMYWYRQDPGQGLRLIYYSQIVNDFQKGDIAEGYSVSREKKESFPLTVTSAQKNPTAFYLCASSIGQLNTEAFFGQGTRLTVV.

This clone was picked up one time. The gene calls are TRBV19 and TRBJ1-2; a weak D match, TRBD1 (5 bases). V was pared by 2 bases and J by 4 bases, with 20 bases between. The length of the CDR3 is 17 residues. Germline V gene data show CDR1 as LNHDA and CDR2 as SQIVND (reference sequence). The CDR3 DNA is TGTGCCAGTAGTATACGCTGGACAAATCGAAAGATCTATGGCTACACCTTC. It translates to CASSIRWTNRKIYGYTF.

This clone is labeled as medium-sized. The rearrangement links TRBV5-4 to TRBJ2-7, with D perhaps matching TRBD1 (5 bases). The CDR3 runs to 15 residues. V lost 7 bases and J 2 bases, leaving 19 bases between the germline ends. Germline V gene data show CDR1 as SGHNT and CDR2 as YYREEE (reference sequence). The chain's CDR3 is CASGPGDSNTYEQYF. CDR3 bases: TGTGCCAGCGGACCGGGCGACAGCAACACCTACGAGCAGTACTTC.

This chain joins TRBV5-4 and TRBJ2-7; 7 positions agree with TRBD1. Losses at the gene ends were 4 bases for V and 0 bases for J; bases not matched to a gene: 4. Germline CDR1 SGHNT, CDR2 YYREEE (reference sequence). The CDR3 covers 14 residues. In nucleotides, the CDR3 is TGTGCCAGCAGCCCCGGGACAGCCTCCTACGAGCAGTACTTC. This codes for CASSPGTASYEQYF.

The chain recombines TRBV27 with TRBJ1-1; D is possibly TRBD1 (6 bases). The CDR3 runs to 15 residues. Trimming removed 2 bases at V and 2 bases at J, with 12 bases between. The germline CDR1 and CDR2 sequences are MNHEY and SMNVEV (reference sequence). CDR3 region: CASSLRVGGNTEAFF. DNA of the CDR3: TGTGCCAGCAGTTTAAGGGTAGGGGGTAACACTGAAGCTTTCTTT.

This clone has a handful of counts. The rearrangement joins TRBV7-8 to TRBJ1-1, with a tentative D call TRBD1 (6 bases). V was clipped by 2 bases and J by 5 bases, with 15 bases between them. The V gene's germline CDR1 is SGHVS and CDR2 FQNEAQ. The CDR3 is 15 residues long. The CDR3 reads CASSLSAGAGTEAFF. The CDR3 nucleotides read TGTGCCAGCAGCTTAAGCGCAGGGGCCGGGACTGAAGCTTTCTTT.

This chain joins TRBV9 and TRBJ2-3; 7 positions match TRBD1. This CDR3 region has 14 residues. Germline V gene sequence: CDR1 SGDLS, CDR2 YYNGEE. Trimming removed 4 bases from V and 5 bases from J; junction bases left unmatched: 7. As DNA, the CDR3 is TGTGCCAGCAGCCGCCCAGGGGGTCAAGATACGCAGTATTTT. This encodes CASSRPGGQDTQYF.

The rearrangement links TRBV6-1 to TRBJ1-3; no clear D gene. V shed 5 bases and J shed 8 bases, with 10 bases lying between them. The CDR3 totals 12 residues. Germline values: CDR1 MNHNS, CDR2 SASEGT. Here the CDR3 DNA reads TGTGCCAGCAGTAGCGACGGGGACACCATATATTTT. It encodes CASSSDGDTIYF.

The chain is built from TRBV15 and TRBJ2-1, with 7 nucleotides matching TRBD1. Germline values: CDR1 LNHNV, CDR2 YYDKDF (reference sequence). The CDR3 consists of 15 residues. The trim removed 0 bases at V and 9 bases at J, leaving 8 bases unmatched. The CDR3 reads CATSRDGTEEGEQFF. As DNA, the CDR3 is TGTGCCACCAGCAGAGATGGGACAGAAGAGGGTGAGCAGTTCTTC.

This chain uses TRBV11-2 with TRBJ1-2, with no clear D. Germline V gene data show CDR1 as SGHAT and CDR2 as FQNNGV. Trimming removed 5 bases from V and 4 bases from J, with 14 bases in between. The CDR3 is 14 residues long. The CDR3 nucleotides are TGTGCCAGCAGCACCTCCCCGGGGTTCTATGGCTACACCTTC. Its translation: CASSTSPGFYGYTF.

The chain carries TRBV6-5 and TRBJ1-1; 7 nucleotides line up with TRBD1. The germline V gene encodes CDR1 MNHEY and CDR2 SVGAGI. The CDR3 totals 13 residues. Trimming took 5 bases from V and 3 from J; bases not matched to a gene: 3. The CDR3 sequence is CASSQGTDTEAFF. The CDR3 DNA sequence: TGTGCCAGCAGTCAAGGGACAGACACTGAAGCTTTCTTT.

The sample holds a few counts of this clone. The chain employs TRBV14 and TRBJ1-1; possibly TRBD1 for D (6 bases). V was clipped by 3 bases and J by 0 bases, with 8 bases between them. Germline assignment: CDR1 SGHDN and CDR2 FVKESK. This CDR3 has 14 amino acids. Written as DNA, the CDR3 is TGTGCCAGCAGCCACAGGGGCCTGAACACTGAAGCTTTCTTT. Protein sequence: CASSHRGLNTEAFF.

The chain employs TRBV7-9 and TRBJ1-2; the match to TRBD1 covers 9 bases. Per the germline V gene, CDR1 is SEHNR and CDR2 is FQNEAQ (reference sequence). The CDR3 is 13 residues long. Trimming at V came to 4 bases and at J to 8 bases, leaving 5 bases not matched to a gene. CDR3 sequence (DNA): TGTGCCAGCAGCTGGGACAGGGCCTGGGGCTACACCTTC. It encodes CASSWDRAWGYTF.

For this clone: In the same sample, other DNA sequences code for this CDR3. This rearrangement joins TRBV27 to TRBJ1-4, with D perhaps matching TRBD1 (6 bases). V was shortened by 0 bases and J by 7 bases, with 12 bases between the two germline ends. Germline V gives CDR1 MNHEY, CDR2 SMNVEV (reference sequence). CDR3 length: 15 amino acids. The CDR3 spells CASSLSNREGEKLFF. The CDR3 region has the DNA TGTGCCAGCAGTTTATCGAACAGGGAGGGTGAAAAACTGTTTTTT.

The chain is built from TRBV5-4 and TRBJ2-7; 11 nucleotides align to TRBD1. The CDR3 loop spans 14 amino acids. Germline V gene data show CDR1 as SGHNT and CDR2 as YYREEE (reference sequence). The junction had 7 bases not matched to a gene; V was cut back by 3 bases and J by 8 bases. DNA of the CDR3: TGTGCCAGCAGCTCGTTGGGGACAGGGGGGAAGCAGTACTTC. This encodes CASSSLGTGGKQYF.

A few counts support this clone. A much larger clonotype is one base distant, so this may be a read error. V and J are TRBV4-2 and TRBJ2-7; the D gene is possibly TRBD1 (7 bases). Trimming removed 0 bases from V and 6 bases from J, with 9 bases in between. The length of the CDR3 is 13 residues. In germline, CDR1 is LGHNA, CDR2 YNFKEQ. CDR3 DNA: TGTGCCAGCAGCCAAGACCAGGGGGGCGAGCAGTACTTC. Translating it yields CASSQDQGGEQYF.

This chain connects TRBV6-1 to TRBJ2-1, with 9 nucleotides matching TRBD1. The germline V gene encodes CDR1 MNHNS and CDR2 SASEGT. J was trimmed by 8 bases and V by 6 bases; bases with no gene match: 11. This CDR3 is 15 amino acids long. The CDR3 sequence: CASRTRDRAGDEQFF. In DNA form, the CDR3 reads TGTGCCAGCAGAACCCGGGACAGGGCCGGGGATGAGCAGTTCTTC.

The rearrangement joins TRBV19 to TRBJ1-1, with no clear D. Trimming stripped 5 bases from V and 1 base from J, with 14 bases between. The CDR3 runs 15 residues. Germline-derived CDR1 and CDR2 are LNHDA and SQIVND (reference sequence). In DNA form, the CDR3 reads TGTGCCAGTAGTCCCACGGGCAGCGGGAACACTGAAGCTTTCTTT. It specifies CASSPTGSGNTEAFF.

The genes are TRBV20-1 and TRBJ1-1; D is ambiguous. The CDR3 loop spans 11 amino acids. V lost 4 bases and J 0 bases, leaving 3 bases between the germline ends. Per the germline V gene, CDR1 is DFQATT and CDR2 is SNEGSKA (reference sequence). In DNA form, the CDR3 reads TGCAGTGCTATTATGAACACTGAAGCTTTCTTT. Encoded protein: CSAIMNTEAFF.

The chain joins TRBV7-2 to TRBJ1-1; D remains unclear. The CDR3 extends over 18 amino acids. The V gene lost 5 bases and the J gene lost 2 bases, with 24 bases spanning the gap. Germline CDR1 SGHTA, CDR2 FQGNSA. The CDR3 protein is CASSPLGFGFGVNTEAFF. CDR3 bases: TGTGCCAGCAGCCCCCTGGGTTTTGGGTTCGGGGTTAACACTGAAGCTTTCTTT.

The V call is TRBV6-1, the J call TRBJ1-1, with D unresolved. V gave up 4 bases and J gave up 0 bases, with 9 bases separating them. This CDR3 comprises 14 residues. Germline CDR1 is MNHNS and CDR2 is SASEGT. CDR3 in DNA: TGTGCCAGCAGTGGCGGATTTTTGAACACTGAAGCTTTCTTT. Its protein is CASSGGFLNTEAFF.